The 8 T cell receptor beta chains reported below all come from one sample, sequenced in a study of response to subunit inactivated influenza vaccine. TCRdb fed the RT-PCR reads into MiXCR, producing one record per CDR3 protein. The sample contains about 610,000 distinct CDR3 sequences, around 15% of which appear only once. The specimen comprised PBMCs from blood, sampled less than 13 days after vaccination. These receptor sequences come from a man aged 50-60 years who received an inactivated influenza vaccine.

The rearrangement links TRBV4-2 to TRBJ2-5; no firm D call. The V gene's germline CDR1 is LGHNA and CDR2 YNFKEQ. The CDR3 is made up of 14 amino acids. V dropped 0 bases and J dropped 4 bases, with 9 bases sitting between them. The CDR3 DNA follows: TGTGCCAGCAGCCAAGAGTTCCGTGCAGAGACCCAGTACTTC. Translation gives CASSQEFRAETQYF.

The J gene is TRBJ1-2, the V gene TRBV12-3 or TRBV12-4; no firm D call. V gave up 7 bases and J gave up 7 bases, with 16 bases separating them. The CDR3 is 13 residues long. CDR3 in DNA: TGTGCCAGCACTCTGGACCCAACGGCTGGCTACACCTTC. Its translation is CASTLDPTAGYTF.

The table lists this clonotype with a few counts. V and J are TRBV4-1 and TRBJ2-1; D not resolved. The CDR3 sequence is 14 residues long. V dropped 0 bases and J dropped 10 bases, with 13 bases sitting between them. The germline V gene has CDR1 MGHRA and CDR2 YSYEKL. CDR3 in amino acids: CASSQDATLREQFF. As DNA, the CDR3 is TGCGCCAGCAGCCAAGATGCCACCCTAAGGGAGCAGTTCTTC.

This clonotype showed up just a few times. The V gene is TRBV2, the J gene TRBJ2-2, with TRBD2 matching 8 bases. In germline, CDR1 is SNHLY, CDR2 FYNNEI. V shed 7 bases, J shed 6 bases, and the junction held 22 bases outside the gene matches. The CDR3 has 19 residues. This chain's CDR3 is CASTLFLSNSLAGPGELFF. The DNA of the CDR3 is TGTGCCAGCACCCTTTTCCTTTCTAACAGCCTAGCGGGTCCCGGGGAGCTGTTTTTT.

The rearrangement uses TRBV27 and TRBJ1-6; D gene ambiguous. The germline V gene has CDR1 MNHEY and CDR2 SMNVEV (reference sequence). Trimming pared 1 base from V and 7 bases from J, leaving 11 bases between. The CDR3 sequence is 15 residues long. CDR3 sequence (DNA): TGTGCCAGCAGTTTATATGGGGTAGGGAATTCACCCCTCCACTTT. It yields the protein CASSLYGVGNSPLHF.

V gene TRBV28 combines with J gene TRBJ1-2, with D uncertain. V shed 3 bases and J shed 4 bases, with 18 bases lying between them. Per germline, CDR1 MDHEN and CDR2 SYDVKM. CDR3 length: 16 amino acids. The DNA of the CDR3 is TGTGCCAGCAGTTTGATTGTAGGAGGGCGCCGCTATGGCTACACCTTC. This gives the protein CASSLIVGGRRYGYTF.

The CDR3 DNA sequence: TGTGCCAGCAGTTTAATAAACTACGAGCAGTACTTC. Its translation: CASSLINYEQYF. The chain couples TRBV12-3 or TRBV12-4 to TRBJ2-7; no definite D call. V was clipped by 2 bases and J by 3 bases, with 5 bases between them. The CDR3 runs 12 residues.

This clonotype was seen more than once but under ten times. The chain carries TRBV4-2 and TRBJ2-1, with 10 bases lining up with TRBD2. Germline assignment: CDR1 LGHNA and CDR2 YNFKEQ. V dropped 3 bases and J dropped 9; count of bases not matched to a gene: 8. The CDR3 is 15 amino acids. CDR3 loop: CASSQGAGGESEQFF. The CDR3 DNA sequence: TGTGCCAGCAGCCAGGGAGCGGGAGGGGAGAGTGAGCAGTTCTTC.